The source of this T cell receptor beta chain is a study of graft-versus-host responses after intestinal transplantation (dated by TCRdb to about 2021). Broadly, across the study: The transplants that recipients got were multivisceral, liver-intestinal, or isolated intestinal. Anti-thymocyte globulin induction was given to all recipients, followed by maintenance tacrolimus and steroids for approximately three years. Graft-versus-host and host-versus-graft alloreactive T cell clones were tracked in the graft, circulation and bone marrow after intestinal transplantation using bulk TCR-beta CDR3 sequencing. To identify alloreactive clones, pre-transplant mixed lymphocyte reaction products were sequenced and then compared with unstimulated pre-transplant donor and recipient T cells. The cohort enrolled about two dozen intestinal transplant recipients, one of whom was a retransplant, and a few patients without pretransplant specimens were excluded. Donor T cell macrochimerism was defined as a peak of at least 4% donor T cells among recipient peripheral blood mononuclear cells. Instead of going to the commercial service, samples from a few later patients were sequenced in-house on an Illumina MiSeq and processed with MiXCR. General study outcomes and caveats: Conclusions were limited by the relatively low number and heterogeneity of intestinal transplant patients. Early after transplant, declines in HvG clones were associated with peak levels of circulating GvH clones. Patients with donor T cell macrochimerism had high GvH to HvG T cell clonal ratios in their allografts. GvH clones turned up in recipient bone marrow, with some appearing earlier in ileal mucosa or blood, a pattern consistent with an intestinal mucosal origin.

The library was obtained by the immunoSEQ multiplex PCR assay. For most patients, high-throughput TCR-beta CDR3 sequencing of genomic DNA was performed by Adaptive Biotechnologies. Processing in the source paper ran as follows. Adaptive's ImmunoSEQ software was the source of the TCR sequencing data for approximately 18 patients, while a few other patients were processed with MiXCR and VDJtools. CDR3 nucleotide sequences shared between donor and recipient were removed because the origin of such sequences could not be assigned. To count as alloreactive, a clone needed at least 2-fold expansion over unstimulated cells and a minimum CFSE-low frequency of 0.002% (template counts) or 0.001% (read counts). A clone was considered mappable if detected in the sequenced pre-transplant spleen, lymph node, or MLR CFSE-low populations of the donor or recipient. The cumulative frequency of alloreactive clones was calculated as a percentage of all sequences, weighted by copy number. Entries here come from immuneACCESS through TCRdb and include only in-frame sequences with V and J called. Some clones fail to appear in such tables; in the studies checked, an unresolved V gene covers under half of the shortfall, and the cause of the remainder is unknown. That table gives V, J and clone size, and the DNA gave D and trimming. Counted in this sample were about 97,000 clones; about 93% of them appeared once. Jointly, the top ten make up 15% to 20% of the sample.

The germline V gene yields SGHRS for CDR1 and YFSETQ for CDR2. The CDR3 runs 12 residues from the cysteine to the phenylalanine. Kept here is only the CDR3 DNA, which spans 36 bases and is read in frame from base 1. Trimming removed 2 bases from V and 5 bases from J, leaving 7 bases between the germline ends. This clone has just one count. This clone's antigen is unknown. No much larger clone is present one base from it, and per-base qualities are unavailable. In the first month after transplant, blood samples were collected up to 4 times, and after that at least monthly when available. The sequence joins TRBV5-1 to TRBJ2-5; the D gene is possibly TRBD2, with 5 bases matching. This sample comprised PBMCs, obtained 450 to 480 days after intestinal transplant. This clonotype was obtained from a human patient who received an intestinal transplant, so some T cells may come from the graft donor. The base sequence is TGCGCCAGCAGCTTCGGGGAGGAGACCCAGTACTTC. Translation gives CASSFGEETQYF.